The rows below give T cell receptor beta chains drawn from one sample of a study of T cells in Graves' hyperthyroidism and ophthalmopathy. Each CDR3 protein gets one entry after TCRdb re-called the multiplex PCR reads with MiXCR. The sample consists of approximately 490,000 distinct CDR3 sequences, roughly 23% of them appearing once. Sequenced input: blood. The source of these receptors is a woman in her seventies with Graves' ophthalmopathy. The CDR3 runs from the conserved cysteine through the conserved F or W. The D gene is left open where the match is weak. The listing skips clone size in some rows; elsewhere it reads once, few, many or a size class.

TRBV6-9,TRBD1,TRBJ2-4,NA,CASSYRSGGINIQYF,TGTGCCAGCAGTTACAGGTCAGGGGGCATAAACATTCAGTACTTC
TRBV7-2,NA,TRBJ1-4,few,CASSLLGGEKLFF,TGTGCCAGCAGCCTCCTGGGGGGTGAAAAACTGTTTTTT
TRBV7-3,NA,TRBJ2-3,few,CASSKFSADTQYF,TGTGCCAGCAGCAAGTTTTCAGCAGATACGCAGTATTTT
TRBV7-9,NA,TRBJ1-1,few,CASSLPGGVNTEAFF,TGTGCCAGCAGCCTACCGGGCGGAGTGAACACTGAAGCTTTCTTT
TRBV3-1,TRBD2,TRBJ2-7,NA,CASSPSGGAGSYEQYF,TGTGCCAGCAGCCCCTCGGGAGGGGCTGGATCCTACGAGCAGTACTTC
TRBV5-1,TRBD1,TRBJ2-2,many,CASSPRQGTGELFF,TGTGCCAGCAGCCCCCGACAGGGGACCGGGGAGCTGTTTTTT
TRBV27,TRBD2,TRBJ2-7,many,CASSPGLAGGPYEQYF,TGTGCCAGCAGCCCCGGACTAGCGGGAGGCCCCTACGAGCAGTACTTC
TRBV4-3,NA,TRBJ2-3,NA,CASSQDRQPDTQYF,TGCGCCAGCAGCCAAGATAGGCAGCCAGATACGCAGTATTTT
TRBV3-1,NA,TRBJ1-2,few,CASSQGLTSYGYTF,TGTGCCAGCAGCCAGGGACTTACCAGCTATGGCTACACCTTC
TRBV7-9,NA,TRBJ1-2,few,CASSPPTRGGYTF,TGTGCCAGCAGCCCACCTACTCGGGGTGGCTACACCTTC
TRBV6-1,TRBD2,TRBJ2-7,few,CASSGGLAGSYEQYF,TGTGCCAGCAGTGGGGGACTAGCGGGCTCCTACGAGCAGTACTTC
TRBV28,TRBD1,TRBJ2-3,NA,CASSLSGQGLTDTQYF,TGTGCCAGCAGTTTGTCGGGACAGGGGCTCACAGATACGCAGTATTTT
TRBV19,TRBD1,TRBJ2-5,NA,CASSKRGPLETQYF,TGTGCCAGTAGTAAGAGGGGGCCCTTAGAGACCCAGTACTTC
TRBV28,NA,TRBJ1-1,few,CASSFGPVNTEAFF,TGTGCCAGCAGTTTCGGCCCCGTGAACACTGAAGCTTTCTTT
TRBV20-1,NA,TRBJ2-7,NA,CSEMGPGDEQYF,TGCAGTGAAATGGGGCCAGGGGACGAGCAGTACTTC
TRBV7-9,TRBD1,TRBJ1-4,NA,CASSRRQGIATNEKLFF,TGTGCCAGCAGCCGACGACAGGGAATAGCAACTAATGAAAAACTGTTTTTT
TRBV20-1,NA,TRBJ2-3,many,CSARFSLTDTQYF,TGCAGTGCTAGATTTAGCCTCACAGATACGCAGTATTTT
TRBV6-1,NA,TRBJ1-2,many,CASSVGLGNYGYTF,TGTGCCAGCAGTGTCGGCCTGGGCAACTATGGCTACACCTTC
TRBV5-1,TRBD2,TRBJ2-1,NA,CASSMTSASSYNEQFF,TGCGCCAGCAGCATGACTAGCGCGAGCTCCTACAATGAGCAGTTCTTC
TRBV6-1,TRBD1,TRBJ2-7,many,CASTPGQSYEQYF,TGTGCCAGCACCCCGGGACAGTCCTACGAGCAGTACTTC
TRBV19,NA,TRBJ1-5,NA,CASSMIGIGRYSNQPQHF,TGTGCCAGTAGTATGATTGGAATCGGCAGGTATAGCAATCAGCCCCAGCATTTT
TRBV16,NA,TRBJ2-1,NA,CASSQFGEPSYNEQFF,TGTGCCAGCAGCCAATTTGGCGAGCCCTCCTACAATGAGCAGTTCTTC
TRBV28,TRBD1,TRBJ1-5,many,CASSSTAGQGISNQPQHF,TGTGCCAGCAGTTCCACCGCTGGACAGGGCATTAGCAATCAGCCCCAGCATTTT
TRBV7-2,TRBD2,TRBJ2-3,few,CASSLARTSSNTQYF,TGTGCCAGCAGCTTAGCTCGGACTAGCAGCAATACGCAGTATTTT
TRBV25-1,NA,TRBJ2-1,few,CASSGEKSYNEQFF,TGTGCCAGCAGTGGGGAAAAGTCCTACAATGAGCAGTTCTTC
TRBV5-1,NA,TRBJ1-1,NA,CASSVEEGITEAFF,TGCGCCAGCAGCGTGGAGGAGGGGATCACTGAAGCTTTCTTT
TRBV20-1,NA,TRBJ2-1,many,CSATTAVYYNEQFF,TGCAGTGCCACGACAGCGGTTTACTACAATGAGCAGTTCTTC
TRBV12-3/TRBV12-4,NA,TRBJ2-2,few,CASSLQLSNTGELFF,TGTGCCAGCAGTCTCCAGCTAAGTAACACCGGGGAGCTGTTTTTT
TRBV5-6,NA,TRBJ2-4,few,CASSFWGRRLAKNIQYF,TGTGCCAGCAGCTTCTGGGGGCGGAGGCTAGCCAAAAACATTCAGTACTTC
TRBV30,NA,TRBJ1-1,NA,CAQSRGANTEAFF,TGTGCCCAGAGTCGGGGCGCCAACACTGAAGCTTTCTTT
TRBV7-9,TRBD2,TRBJ2-3,NA,CASGLAGAPDTQYF,TGTGCCAGCGGGCTAGCGGGAGCTCCAGATACGCAGTATTTT
TRBV10-3,TRBD1,TRBJ2-7,many,CAISEPGTGDHYEQYF,TGTGCCATCAGTGAACCCGGGACAGGGGATCACTACGAGCAGTACTTC
TRBV29-1,TRBD1,TRBJ1-2,NA,CSGRDSNYGYTF,TGCAGCGGCCGGGACAGCAACTATGGCTACACCTTC
TRBV5-1,TRBD2,TRBJ2-2,few,CASSLGSAAGVNTGELFF,TGCGCCAGCAGCTTGGGGTCAGCGGCGGGAGTTAACACCGGGGAGCTGTTTTTT
TRBV5-1,TRBD2,TRBJ2-7,few,CASSLEGLAGSEQYF,TGCGCCAGCAGCTTGGAGGGACTAGCGGGATCCGAGCAGTACTTC